These T cell receptor beta chains were read from a single sample in a study of human T cells and chemical hapten exposure. TCRdb processed the RACE reads anew with MiXCR; each CDR3 protein has one entry. In the table there are approximately 86,000 distinct CDR3 sequences, about a tenth of which are singletons. The material sequenced was whole blood, taken in connection with sensitization to the hapten diphenylcyclopropenone (DPC). The receptors come from a young woman with alopecia areata. Some clones in this sample may be carry-over from other donors' samples. CDR3s include the opening cysteine and the closing phenylalanine or tryptophan. D genes are given only for firm matches. Not all rows give a size; the values are once, few, many and, for expanded clones, a class.

.	TRBV12-3/TRBV12-4	TRBJ1-1	.	CASTIAGLGNEAFF	TGTGCCAGCACCATCGCGGGGCTTGGAAATGAAGCTTTCTTT
many	TRBV10-3	TRBJ1-1	.	CAISESGAGPTEAFF	TGTGCCATCAGTGAGTCTGGGGCGGGTCCCACTGAAGCTTTCTTT
few	TRBV6-6	TRBJ2-4	.	CASRSAPGAGAKNIQYF	TGTGCCAGCAGAAGCGCACCGGGAGCCGGGGCCAAAAACATTCAGTACTTC
.	TRBV7-6	TRBJ1-1	TRBD1	CASSSQGESTEAFF	TGTGCCAGCAGCTCACAGGGGGAAAGCACTGAAGCTTTCTTT
many	TRBV20-1	TRBJ1-4	.	CSARGVNEKLFF	TGCAGTGCTAGAGGGGTCAATGAAAAACTGTTTTTT
.	TRBV11-2	TRBJ2-1	.	CASSLFSGQFF	TGTGCCAGCAGCTTATTCTCCGGGCAGTTCTTC
many	TRBV7-9	TRBJ2-1	.	CASSRSGYSYNEQFF	TGTGCCAGCAGTCGAAGCGGCTACTCCTACAATGAGCAGTTCTTC
many	TRBV6-6	TRBJ1-6	.	CASSSKLTGEGSPLHF	TGTGCCAGCAGTTCCAAATTGACAGGAGAGGGATCACCCCTCCACTTT
few	TRBV6-2/TRBV6-3	TRBJ1-1	TRBD1	CASSYRDREAAFF	TGTGCCAGCAGTTACAGGGACAGGGAAGCAGCTTTCTTT
many	TRBV7-9	TRBJ1-4	.	CASSPTGGVTNEKLFF	TGTGCCAGCAGCCCCACCGGGGGAGTCACTAATGAAAAACTGTTTTTT
many	TRBV7-8	TRBJ2-5	TRBD1	CASSSPGQGISETQYF	TGTGCCAGCAGCTCCCCGGGACAGGGGATCTCAGAGACCCAGTACTTC
many	TRBV7-2	TRBJ2-2	.	CASSSPGAGELFF	TGTGCCAGCAGCTCCCCGGGGGCCGGGGAGCTGTTTTTT
many	TRBV24-1	TRBJ2-6	TRBD2	CATSWSGSLGANVLTF	TGTGCCACCAGTTGGAGCGGGAGTCTTGGGGCCAACGTCCTGACTTTC
.	TRBV20-1	TRBJ1-1	.	CSARIGARYTEAFF	TGCAGTGCTAGAATCGGGGCGCGTTACACTGAAGCTTTCTTT
.	TRBV29-1	TRBJ1-1	.	CSVEDAGKNTEAFF	TGCAGCGTTGAAGATGCAGGGAAGAACACTGAAGCTTTCTTT
few	TRBV29-1	TRBJ1-4	.	CSVRQGYEKLFF	TGCAGCGTTCGGCAGGGCTATGAAAAACTGTTTTTT
many	TRBV11-3	TRBJ2-1	TRBD1	CASSLGTFGQGIYNEQFF	TGTGCCAGCAGCTTAGGGACCTTTGGACAGGGGATATACAATGAGCAGTTCTTC
many	TRBV9	TRBJ2-5	.	CASSVTGTDVGETQYF	TGTGCCAGCAGCGTGACTGGGACCGACGTAGGTGAGACCCAGTACTTC
many	TRBV4-1	TRBJ1-2	TRBD1	CASSQATGTGPVYGYTF	TGCGCCAGCAGCCAAGCCACCGGGACAGGGCCTGTCTATGGCTACACCTTC
.	TRBV20-1	TRBJ1-4	.	CSASPSPSQGATNEKLFF	TGCAGTGCATCCCCTTCCCCCTCTCAGGGTGCAACTAATGAAAAACTGTTTTTT
many	TRBV19	TRBJ2-7	TRBD2	CASSQRTSGNLYEQYF	TGTGCCAGTAGTCAGCGGACTAGCGGGAATTTATACGAGCAGTACTTC
.	TRBV10-3	TRBJ1-1	.	CAISESVGIRANTEAFF	TGTGCCATCAGTGAGTCCGTGGGCATAAGGGCAAACACTGAAGCTTTCTTT